This T cell receptor beta chain was sequenced during a study of T cells after yellow fever vaccination. Whole-study context: Preparation used SMART-Seq v4 Ultra Low Input for the low-cell-number fractions. The study's findings and limits: Once the booster was given, most primary-vaccination clones reappeared, at more than 95% for CD4 and over 85% for CD8.

A single record per CDR3 protein comes from TCRdb applying MiXCR to the 5' RACE reads. The data hold approximately 250,000 distinct CDR3 sequences, with roughly 3.5% observed a single time. The CDR3 sequence is 19 residues long. V lost 3 bases, J lost 3 bases, and 13 bases stayed unmatched. Germline V gene sequence: CDR1 SGHTA, CDR2 FQGNSA. This clonotype showed up many times. Its antigen is undetermined. This sequence was found in a man aged 18 to 29 who received the YFV17D yellow fever vaccine. This chain links TRBV7-2 with TRBJ2-7, with 14 bases identical to TRBD2. The sample here was PBMCs, taken 15 days after the yellow fever booster vaccination. CDR3 sequence: CASSLPGLAGGREGYEQYF. CDR3 nucleotide sequence: TGTGCCAGCAGCTTGCCCGGACTAGCGGGGGGACGAGAGGGCTACGAGCAGTACTTC.